Listed below are T cell receptor beta chains from one sample, sequenced in a study of blood T cell repertoires in COVID-19. Sequenced by immunoSEQ multiplex PCR; TCRdb stores in-frame clones only, minus some. The sample includes more than 95,000 clones, roughly 76% of them seen just once. What was sequenced was peripheral blood. Receptor source: a woman aged 65 to 85 with acute or convalescent COVID-19. Both conserved end residues are part of each CDR3. The D gene is left open where the match is weak. Rows may omit the clone size; those that give it use once, few, many or a size class.

-,17,-,TRBV2,TRBJ1-5,TGTGCCAGCAGACCCCGAGGGGGAGGGGTTGGCAATCAGCCCCAGCATTTT,CASRPRGGGVGNQPQHF
-,15,TRBD1,TRBV6-5,TRBJ1-1,TGTGCCAGCAGTTACTCGGGACAGGGAAACACTGAAGCTTTCTTT,CASSYSGQGNTEAFF
-,15,-,TRBV30,TRBJ1-1,TGTGCCTGGAGTGTGGACAGTAGAGTGAACACTGAAGCTTTCTTT,CAWSVDSRVNTEAFF
-,11,-,TRBV24-1,TRBJ2-7,TGTGCCACCAGTGATTTGGACATAATGTTCTTC,CATSDLDIMFF
-,14,TRBD1,TRBV7-8,TRBJ1-1,TGTGCCAGCAGCTTAGGGACAGGGAACACTGAAGCTTTCTTT,CASSLGTGNTEAFF
-,13,-,TRBV7-3,TRBJ2-1,TGTGCCAGCAGCTTATCTAGCCTCGATGAGCAGTTCTTC,CASSLSSLDEQFF
-,15,TRBD2,TRBV24-1,TRBJ2-3,TGTGCCACCAGTGATTTGCGGGAGGTTACAGATACGCAGTATTTT,CATSDLREVTDTQYF
-,14,-,TRBV29-1,TRBJ1-4,TGCAGCGTTCTTACCCCAAGGGGCGGTGAAAAACTGTTTTTT,CSVLTPRGGEKLFF
-,15,-,TRBV14,TRBJ2-7,TGTGCCAGCAGCAAGGAGGGGATAAGGTCCTACGAGCAGTACTTC,CASSKEGIRSYEQYF
-,14,-,TRBV24-1,TRBJ2-3,TGTGCCACCAGTGGGGGGGTAATCACAGATACGCAGTATTTT,CATSGGVITDTQYF
-,13,TRBD1,TRBV2,TRBJ1-2,TGTGCCAGCAGCCGACAGGGGACGGGTGGCTACACCTTC,CASSRQGTGGYTF
-,13,TRBD2,TRBV7-2,TRBJ2-7,TGTGCCAGCAGCTTAGGCGGGAGGGTCGAGCAGTACTTC,CASSLGGRVEQYF
-,15,TRBD1,TRBV28,TRBJ2-3,TGTGCCAGCAGTGCTCCGGGACAGCGCACAGATACGCAGTATTTT,CASSAPGQRTDTQYF
-,14,TRBD2,TRBV10-3,TRBJ2-5,TGTGCCATCAGTGATCAGGGGCTAGCGGGGCTCCCGTACTTC,CAISDQGLAGLPYF
-,14,-,TRBV5-8,TRBJ2-3,TGTGCCAGTTTGTTAGAGGCCCACACAGATACGCAGTATTTT,CASLLEAHTDTQYF
once,13,-,TRBV7-2,TRBJ1-2,TGTGCCAGCAGCTTAGTGGGAAGGGACACCTACACCTTC,CASSLVGRDTYTF
-,14,-,TRBV3-1/TRBV3-2,TRBJ1-1,TGTGCCAGCAGCCGAGAAGACAGGAACACTGAAGCTTTCTTT,CASSREDRNTEAFF
-,13,-,TRBV7-2,TRBJ2-7,TGTGCCAGCAGCCTCGAGCTTCACTACGAGCAGTACTTC,CASSLELHYEQYF
-,14,-,TRBV5-4,TRBJ2-7,TGTGCCAGCAGCTTGACAGGGAGCGCCTACGAGCAGTACTTC,CASSLTGSAYEQYF
-,17,TRBD1,TRBV19,TRBJ2-2,TGTGCCACCAGGGGGAACGGGGCCCCTTCGAACACCGGGGAGCTGTTTTTT,CATRGNGAPSNTGELFF
-,16,TRBD2,TRBV11-1,TRBJ2-7,TGTGCCAGCAGCCAGGGAGGGTCTCTCCTATCCTACGAGCAGTACTTC,CASSQGGSLLSYEQYF
-,16,TRBD1,TRBV27,TRBJ2-1,TGTGCCAGCAGTTATTGGACAGGGATTGGCAGCAATGAGCAGTTCTTC,CASSYWTGIGSNEQFF
-,14,TRBD1,TRBV28,TRBJ1-2,TGTGTCAGTGGGACAGGGGGCTGGTTATCTGGCTACACCTTC,CVSGTGGWLSGYTF
-,14,-,TRBV24-1,TRBJ2-1,TGTGCCACCAGTTACTCCTCGAGCTACAATGAGCAGTTCTTC,CATSYSSSYNEQFF
once,14,TRBD2,TRBV5-1,TRBJ2-7,TGCGCCAGCAGCCCGGGGGGGCTAACCTACGAGCAGTACTTC,CASSPGGLTYEQYF
-,15,-,TRBV5-1,TRBJ2-1,TGCGCCAGCAGCCCAGTCACAGGGAGGGACAATGAGCAGTTCTTC,CASSPVTGRDNEQFF
-,13,-,TRBV19,TRBJ1-5,TGTGCCAGTAGTATCGGGGGGCATCAGCCCCAGCATTTT,CASSIGGHQPQHF
-,16,TRBD2,TRBV30,TRBJ2-1,TGTGCCTGGAGCCCCCGAGGACTAGCGGGAGCCAATGAGCAGTTCTTC,CAWSPRGLAGANEQFF
-,15,TRBD1,TRBV11-2,TRBJ2-1,TGTGCCAGCAGCGGGGGACAGGGCTACTACAATGAGCAGTTCTTC,CASSGGQGYYNEQFF
-,13,-,TRBV10-3,TRBJ1-1,TGTGCCATCAGTGAGTCTAGGAACACTGAAGCTTTCTTT,CAISESRNTEAFF
-,14,TRBD2,TRBV3-1/TRBV3-2,TRBJ2-7,TGTGCCAGCAGACCTAGCGGGTTCTCCTACGAGCAGTACTTC,CASRPSGFSYEQYF
-,15,-,TRBV18,TRBJ2-1,TGTGCCAGCTCACTCATTGTTGCGGCCTACAATGAGCAGTTCTTC,CASSLIVAAYNEQFF
-,17,TRBD2,TRBV5-1,TRBJ2-7,TGCGCCAGCAGCCCCCTGGGGACTAGCGGGGATTCCTACGAGCAGTACTTC,CASSPLGTSGDSYEQYF
-,15,-,TRBV5-1,TRBJ2-2,TGCGCCAGCCGATCGGGGGGCGCCGGGACCGGGGAGCTGTTTTTT,CASRSGGAGTGELFF
-,14,TRBD1,TRBV11-3,TRBJ2-2,TGTGCCAGCAGCAGGGGGCGCAGCACCGGGGAGCTGTTTTTT,CASSRGRSTGELFF
-,14,TRBD1,TRBV2,TRBJ1-1,TGTGCCAGCAGTCAGGGGGCCCTGAACACTGAAGCTTTCTTT,CASSQGALNTEAFF
-,14,TRBD1,TRBV5-4,TRBJ2-3,TGTGCCAGCAGCTCCAGGGGGAGCACAGATACGCAGTATTTT,CASSSRGSTDTQYF
-,15,-,TRBV5-1,TRBJ2-5,TGCGCCAGCAGCTTGGTAGATAGCGGCCAAGAGACCCAGTACTTC,CASSLVDSGQETQYF
-,16,TRBD2,TRBV19,TRBJ2-1,TGTGCCAGTAGTAGACGACCGGGACTAGAGAACAATGAGCAGTTCTTC,CASSRRPGLENNEQFF
-,15,-,TRBV6-5,TRBJ1-4,TGTGCCAGCAGTTACTCTAATACAGGGACCGAAAAACTGTTTTTT,CASSYSNTGTEKLFF
-,14,-,TRBV7-8,TRBJ2-7,TGTGCCAGCAGCCGACTCAGACAGGCCTACGAGCAGTACTTC,CASSRLRQAYEQYF
many,17,TRBD2,TRBV2,TRBJ2-3,TGTGCCAGCAGTGAAGGACTAGCGGGGGGCGCGGCAGATACGCAGTATTTT,CASSEGLAGGAADTQYF
-,15,-,TRBV7-6,TRBJ1-1,TGTGCCAGCAGCCCCGAGGGGGGGCCGAACACTGAAGCTTTCTTT,CASSPEGGPNTEAFF
-,16,TRBD2,TRBV5-4,TRBJ2-1,TGTGCCAGCTCAAAACTAGCGGGGAGCTCCTACAATGAGCAGTTCTTC,CASSKLAGSSYNEQFF
-,15,-,TRBV6-5,TRBJ1-3,TGTGCCAGCAGCCTCGGGAGTATGTTGGGAAACACCATATATTTT,CASSLGSMLGNTIYF
-,14,TRBD1,TRBV24-1,TRBJ2-3,TGTGCCACCAGGGGGACAGGGGGTGCAGATACGCAGTATTTT,CATRGTGGADTQYF